These 25 T cell receptor beta chains were all obtained from the same sample, sequenced in a study of radiation and T cells in renal cell carcinoma. TCRdb keeps only in-frame clones here, not all; method: immunoSEQ multiplex PCR. Seen here are tens of thousands of clones, 65% to 85% observed once, and the top ten hold roughly 6.1%. As to time point: baseline pretreatment blood. As to treatment: 15 Gy SBRT to primary tumor, nephrectomy 4 weeks later. Sample: blood, taken from a patient whose treatment included radiotherapy and nephrectomy. The source of these receptors is a man aged 60-69 years with renal cell carcinoma.

This clone was seen more than once but under ten times. The chain combines TRBV19 with TRBJ1-5; 7 bases map to TRBD1. CDR1 and CDR2 (germline): LNHDA, SQIVND (reference sequence). Trimming took 0 bases from V and 5 from J; bases not matched to a gene: 1. There are 14 residues in the CDR3. The CDR3 spells CASSIEQGDQPQHF. The CDR3 region has the DNA TGTGCCAGTAGTATAGAGCAGGGGGATCAGCCCCAGCATTTT.

The genes are TRBV30 and TRBJ2-7; TRBD2 aligns across 7 bases. Germline assignment: CDR1 GTSNPN and CDR2 SVGIG (reference sequence). The CDR3 has 15 residues. V lost 3 bases to trimming and J lost 7 bases; unmatched junction nucleotides: 15. CDR3 loop: CAWRLGSGLVEEQYF. CDR3 nucleotide sequence: TGTGCCTGGAGATTGGGATCCGGACTAGTGGAGGAGCAGTACTTC.

The CDR3 spells CASSAVGLGGEQYF. In DNA form, the CDR3 reads TGTGCCAGCAGTGCCGTGGGCTTGGGGGGCGAGCAGTACTTC. This chain uses TRBV2 with TRBJ2-7, with a weak D call TRBD2 (6 bases). This CDR3 has 14 residues. The ends were cut back, 4 bases at V and 6 bases at J, with 16 bases in the middle. Germline assignment: CDR1 SNHLY and CDR2 FYNNEI.

The chain carries TRBV6-6 and TRBJ1-2; no reliable D call. Trimming took off 0 bases at V and 6 bases at J, with 14 bases between the two ends. CDR1 and CDR2 (germline): MNHNY, SVGAGI (reference sequence). The CDR3 covers 15 residues. The CDR3 protein is CASSYSRGRGDGYTF. The CDR3 DNA reads as TGTGCCAGCAGTTACTCTCGGGGAAGAGGTGATGGCTACACCTTC.

The chain has TRBV9 and TRBJ2-5; possible D gene TRBD2, 5 bases. Germline values: CDR1 SGDLS, CDR2 YYNGEE. The CDR3 loop spans 14 amino acids. Trimming removed 3 bases from V and 5 bases from J, with 14 bases in between. The CDR3 DNA sequence: TGTGCCAGCAGCGATCAGAGCGGTGGGGAGACCCAGTACTTC. Encoded protein: CASSDQSGGETQYF.

Remarks on this clone: An end of the junction differs from the germline gene, which may be a read error. The rearrangement uses TRBV7-9 and TRBJ2-3; D is perhaps TRBD2 (6 bases). This CDR3 is 14 amino acids long. The germline CDR1 and CDR2 sequences are SEHNR and FQNEAQ (reference sequence). CDR3 DNA sequence: TGTGCCAGCAGCCTAGCGACCCGCACAGATACGCAGTATTTT. It codes for CASSLATRTDTQYF.

The rearrangement joins TRBV5-4 to TRBJ2-5; D remains unclear. V lost 0 bases and J 3 bases, leaving 3 bases between the germline ends. The CDR3 extends over 12 amino acids. Germline V lookup: CDR1 SGHNT, CDR2 YYREEE (reference sequence). The CDR3 loop reads CASSLAEETQYF. CDR3 nucleotides: TGTGCCAGCAGCTTGGCCGAAGAGACCCAGTACTTC.

This clone was seen once. The chain has TRBV28 and TRBJ2-3; 9 nucleotides match TRBD1. This CDR3 spans 13 amino acids. Germline CDR1 reads MDHEN; CDR2 reads SYDVKM. V was pared by 5 bases and J by 6 bases, with 3 bases of the junction left unmatched. As DNA, the CDR3 is TGTGCCAGCAGTACAGGGGGCCTGGATACGCAGTATTTT. It is translated as CASSTGGLDTQYF.

The chain joins TRBV27 to TRBJ1-2; D call uncertain. The V end lost 6 bases, the J end lost 8 bases, and 16 bases lay between the germline ends. Germline lookup yields CDR1 MNHEY and CDR2 SMNVEV (reference sequence). The CDR3 length is 13 residues. The CDR3 loop is CASSPGSAFGYTF. The CDR3 DNA is TGTGCCAGCAGCCCCGGGAGTGCCTTCGGCTACACCTTC.

The chain links TRBV5-6 to TRBJ2-5, with TRBD2 identical over 12 bases. The CDR3 contains 18 residues. The ends lost 0 bases at V and 10 bases at J; junction bases unmatched: 16. The germline CDR1 and CDR2 sequences are SGHDT and YYEEEE. As DNA, the CDR3 is TGTGCCAGCAGCTTGGGAGGCGTAGGGCTAGCGGGAGGGCATGGCCAGTACTTC. It encodes CASSLGGVGLAGGHGQYF.

V gene TRBV4-1 combines with J gene TRBJ2-3; D uncertain. Looked up from germline, CDR1 is MGHRA and CDR2 is YSYEKL. This CDR3 contains 19 residues. Trimming left V 4 bases short and J 5 bases short, with 28 bases between. The CDR3 protein is CASSPQTLPGDTNRDTQYF. In DNA form, the CDR3 reads TGCGCCAGCAGCCCACAGACCCTACCAGGAGATACTAACAGAGATACGCAGTATTTT.

V and J are TRBV5-4 and TRBJ2-7; 15 bases are shared with TRBD2. Germline values: CDR1 SGHNT, CDR2 YYREEE (reference sequence). This CDR3 is built from 15 residues. After removal of 9 bases from V and 4 bases from J, the junction contained 8 bases not matched to a gene. The CDR3 coding sequence is TGTGCCACGGGGGGACTAGCGGGAGGTCTGTACGAGCAGTACTTC. It is translated as CATGGLAGGLYEQYF.

In its sample, this clone was seen a few times. The chain carries TRBV27 and TRBJ1-1; maybe TRBD1 (5 bases). The CDR3 has 13 amino acids. Germline V gene data show CDR1 as MNHEY and CDR2 as SMNVEV (reference sequence). V was clipped by 3 bases and J by 5 bases, with 10 bases between them. CDR3 loop: CASSFFWGTEAFF. CDR3 DNA sequence: TGTGCCAGCAGTTTCTTCTGGGGGACTGAAGCTTTCTTT.

The chain combines TRBV5-1 with TRBJ2-3, with a weak D call TRBD2 (6 bases). In germline, CDR1 is SGHRS, CDR2 YFSETQ. The V end was cut by 1 base, the J end by 5 bases, with 14 bases between. The CDR3 runs to 15 residues. Here the CDR3 DNA reads TGCGCCAGCAGCTTGATTCCGGGAGTAATAGATACGCAGTATTTT. Protein: CASSLIPGVIDTQYF. Filled out from reference TRBV5-1 and TRBJ2-3, the complete variable domain reads KAGVTQTPRYLIKTRGQQVTLSCSPISGHRSVSWYQQTPGQGLQFLFEYFSETQRNKGNFPGRFSGRQFSNSRSEMNVSTLELGDSALYLCASSLIPGVIDTQYFGPGTRLTVL.

The J gene is TRBJ2-3, the V gene TRBV5-4, with TRBD2 identical over 12 bases. CDR3 length: 17 amino acids. Germline V gene sequence: CDR1 SGHNT, CDR2 YYREEE (reference sequence). J lost 6 bases, V lost 4 bases, and 12 bases had no gene match. The CDR3 spells CASSLQPLAGGGDTQYF. The CDR3 bases are TGTGCCAGCAGCCTCCAACCACTAGCGGGAGGAGGGGATACGCAGTATTTT.

The chain carries TRBV6-5 and TRBJ2-3, with D perhaps TRBD2 (5 bases). V lost 2 bases and J lost 1, with 13 bases in between. Germline CDR1 is MNHEY and CDR2 is SVGAGI. The CDR3 extends over 16 amino acids. Here the CDR3 DNA reads TGTGCCAGCAGTTACGCGTGGGAGTCAGGCACAGATACGCAGTATTTT. Its translation is CASSYAWESGTDTQYF.

The genes are TRBV30 and TRBJ1-1; D might be TRBD1 (6 bases). V was shortened by 1 base and J by 6 bases, with 18 bases between the two germline ends. Germline CDR1 is GTSNPN and CDR2 is SVGIG (reference sequence). This CDR3 spans 15 amino acids. The CDR3 coding sequence is TGTGCCTGGAGTGGAGGGGGGCAAGGGGGAGCTGAAGCTTTCTTT. It yields the protein CAWSGGGQGGAEAFF.

This chain joins TRBV5-5 and TRBJ2-5, with D tentatively TRBD1 (5 bases). The CDR3 has 15 amino acids. V was trimmed by 4 bases and J by 1 base, leaving 14 bases between them. CDR1 and CDR2 from the germline V gene are SGHKS and YYEKEE (reference sequence). CDR3 in DNA: TGTGCCAGCAGCCCCCGACAGACGGGCCAAGAGACCCAGTACTTC. Residues: CASSPRQTGQETQYF.

On this clone itself: This same CDR3 is encoded by further DNA sequences in the sample. This chain links TRBV2 with TRBJ1-5; D gene uncertain. CDR3 length: 13 residues. Trimming shortened V by 3 bases and J by 5 bases, and 8 bases separated the two germline ends. CDR1 and CDR2 (germline): SNHLY, FYNNEI. The CDR3 reads CASSDSGDQPQHF. The CDR3 nucleotides are TGTGCCAGCAGTGACAGCGGCGATCAGCCCCAGCATTTT.

This clone is a singleton in its sample. The chain combines TRBV5-1 with TRBJ1-4; no reliable D call. CDR3 length: 12 amino acids. Between the trimmed V and J ends, which lost 4 bases and 3 bases, there was a span of 4 bases. Germline CDR1 is SGHRS and CDR2 is YFSETQ. The chain's CDR3 is CASSLANEKLFF. The CDR3, as DNA: TGCGCCAGCAGCCTTGCTAATGAAAAACTGTTTTTT.

This clone occurred many times. The chain uses TRBV7-9 and TRBJ1-4, with TRBD1 matching over 7 bases. This CDR3 region has 14 residues. The junction had 8 bases not matched to a gene; V was cut back by 6 bases and J by 7 bases. CDR1 SEHNR and CDR2 FQNEAQ come from the germline V gene (reference sequence). CDR3 bases: TGTGCCAGCAGATCAAGGGGGCGCGGTGAAAAACTGTTTTTT. It codes for CASRSRGRGEKLFF.

This clone was counted between two and nine times. CDR3 DNA sequence: TGTGCCAGCATCCGACAGGTGGGGGAGACCCAGTACTTC. Protein: CASIRQVGETQYF. The chain combines TRBV6-1 with TRBJ2-5, with a tentative D call TRBD1 (6 bases). V gave up 7 bases and J gave up 5 bases, with 14 bases separating them. The CDR3 covers 13 residues. CDR1 is MNHNS and CDR2 is SASEGT in the germline V gene.

J is TRBJ2-1 and V is TRBV5-1; D is ambiguous. Trimming shortened V by 5 bases and J by 4 bases, and 7 bases separated the two germline ends. The CDR3 sequence is 12 residues long. Germline V gene sequence: CDR1 SGHRS, CDR2 YFSETQ. In nucleotides, the CDR3 is TGCGCCAGCAGGGACGCTTACAATGAGCAGTTCTTC. Its protein is CASRDAYNEQFF.

The chain combines TRBV2 with TRBJ1-6, with no clear D. V was shortened by 6 bases and J by 0 bases, with 9 bases between the two germline ends. CDR1 is SNHLY and CDR2 is FYNNEI in the germline V gene. The CDR3 consists of 15 residues. The CDR3 DNA sequence: TGTGCCAGCAGGGCAGAAAGCTCCTATAATTCACCCCTCCACTTT. Its protein product is CASRAESSYNSPLHF.

This chain connects TRBV5-4 to TRBJ1-2; TRBD1 matches 10 bases. Trimming cost V 4 bases and J 4 bases; bases outside gene matches: 10. The length of the CDR3 is 16 residues. CDR1 is SGHNT, CDR2 YYREEE, per germline (reference sequence). The CDR3 DNA is TGTGCCAGCAGCCATTATGGGACAGGGGATTTCTATGGCTACACCTTC. This codes for CASSHYGTGDFYGYTF. Based on the CDR3 plus reference TRBV5-4 and TRBJ1-2, the full variable domain is ETGVTQSPTHLIKTRGQQVTLRCSSQSGHNTVSWYQQALGQGPQFIFQYYREEENGRGNFPPRFSGLQFPNYSSELNVNALELDDSALYLCASSHYGTGDFYGYTFGSGTRLTVV.